Detailed here is one T cell receptor beta chain. The ends lost 8 bases at V and 2 bases at J; junction bases unmatched: 6. This CDR3 is 13 amino acids long. The data were taken from a study of blood T cell repertoires in COVID-19. Produced via immunoSEQ multiplex PCR; TCRdb's table is partial and in-frame only. The sample lists hundreds of thousands of clones; about 90% were seen once. The chain is built from TRBV12-3 or TRBV12-4 and TRBJ2-7; 7 nucleotides match TRBD2. The receptor comes from a woman aged 18 to 35 with acute COVID-19. Sequencing was carried out using PBMCs or T cells enriched from blood (not recorded which). The CDR3 sequence: CASAGTTTYEQYF. The CDR3 DNA reads TGTGCCAGCGCCGGGACTACAACCTACGAGCAGTACTTC.